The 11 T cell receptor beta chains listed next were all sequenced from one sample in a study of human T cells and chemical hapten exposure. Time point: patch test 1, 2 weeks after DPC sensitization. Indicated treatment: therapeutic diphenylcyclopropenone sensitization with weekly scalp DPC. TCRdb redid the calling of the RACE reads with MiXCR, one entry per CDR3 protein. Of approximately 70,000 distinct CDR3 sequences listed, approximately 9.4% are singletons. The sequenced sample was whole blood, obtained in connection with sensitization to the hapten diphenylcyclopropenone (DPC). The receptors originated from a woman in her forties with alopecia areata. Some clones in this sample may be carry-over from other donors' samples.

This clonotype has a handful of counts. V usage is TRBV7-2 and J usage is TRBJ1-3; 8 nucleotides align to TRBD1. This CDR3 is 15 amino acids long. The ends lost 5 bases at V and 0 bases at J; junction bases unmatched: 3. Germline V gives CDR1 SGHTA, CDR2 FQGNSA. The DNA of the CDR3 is TGTGCCAGCAGCCTAGGACAGGGCTCTGGAAACACCATATATTTT. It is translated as CASSLGQGSGNTIYF. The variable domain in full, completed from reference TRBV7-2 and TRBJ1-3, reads GAGVSQSPSNKVTEKGKDVELRCDPISGHTALYWYRQSLGQGLEFLIYFQGNSAPDKSGLPSDRFSAERTGGSVSTLTIQRTQQEDSAVYLCASSLGQGSGNTIYFGEGSWLTVV.

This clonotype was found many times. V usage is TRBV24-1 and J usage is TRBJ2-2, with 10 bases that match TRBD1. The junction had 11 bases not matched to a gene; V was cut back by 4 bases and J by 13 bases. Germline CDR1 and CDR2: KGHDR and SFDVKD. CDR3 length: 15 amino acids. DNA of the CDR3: TGTGCCACCAGTGACCGGGACAGGGGCCGCGAGAGGCTGTTTTTT. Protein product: CATSDRDRGRERLFF.

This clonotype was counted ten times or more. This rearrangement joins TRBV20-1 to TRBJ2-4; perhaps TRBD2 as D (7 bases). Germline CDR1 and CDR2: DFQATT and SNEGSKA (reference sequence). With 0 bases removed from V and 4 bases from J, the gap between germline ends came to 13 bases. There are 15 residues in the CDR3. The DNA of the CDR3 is TGCAGTGCTAGAGATACGGCGGGGGCGAAAAACATTCAGTACTTC. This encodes CSARDTAGAKNIQYF.

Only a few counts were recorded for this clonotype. DNA of the CDR3: TGTGCCTGGAGCGGGGGTTTTACGAGCAATCAGCCCCAGCATTTT. It specifies CAWSGGFTSNQPQHF. This chain uses TRBV30 with TRBJ1-5, with D perhaps matching TRBD1 (5 bases). Germline-derived CDR1 and CDR2 are GTSNPN and SVGIG (reference sequence). The CDR3 has 15 residues. The germline V and J ends were trimmed by 3 bases and 1 base, with 13 bases remaining between them.

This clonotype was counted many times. CDR3: CASSRSHRDNSPLHF. The CDR3 nucleotides are TGTGCCAGCAGCCGTTCGCACAGAGATAATTCACCCCTCCACTTT. The J gene is TRBJ1-6, the V gene TRBV5-5; D is ambiguous. This CDR3 has 15 residues. Trimming pared 4 bases from V and 5 bases from J, leaving 13 bases between. In germline, CDR1 is SGHKS, CDR2 YYEKEE (reference sequence).

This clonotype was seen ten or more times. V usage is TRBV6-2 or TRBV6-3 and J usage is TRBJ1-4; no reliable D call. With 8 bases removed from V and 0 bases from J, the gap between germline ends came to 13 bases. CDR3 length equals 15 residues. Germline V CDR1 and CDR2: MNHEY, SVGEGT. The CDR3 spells CASGSLQATNEKLFF. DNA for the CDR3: TGTGCCAGCGGGTCCCTACAAGCAACTAATGAAAAACTGTTTTTT.

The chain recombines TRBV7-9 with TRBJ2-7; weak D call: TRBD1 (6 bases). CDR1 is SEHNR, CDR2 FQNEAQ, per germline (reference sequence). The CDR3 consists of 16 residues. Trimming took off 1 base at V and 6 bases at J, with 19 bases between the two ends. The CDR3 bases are TGTGCCAGCAGCTTAGAGTGGATAGGGACACCACGCGAGCAGTACTTC. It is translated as CASSLEWIGTPREQYF.

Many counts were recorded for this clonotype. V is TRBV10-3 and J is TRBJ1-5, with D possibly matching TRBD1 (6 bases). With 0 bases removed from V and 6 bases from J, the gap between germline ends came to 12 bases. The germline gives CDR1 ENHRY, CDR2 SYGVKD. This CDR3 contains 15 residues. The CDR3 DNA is TGTGCCATCAGTGAGTCGGGGGGGCGAGGTCAGCCCCAGCATTTT. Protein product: CAISESGGRGQPQHF.

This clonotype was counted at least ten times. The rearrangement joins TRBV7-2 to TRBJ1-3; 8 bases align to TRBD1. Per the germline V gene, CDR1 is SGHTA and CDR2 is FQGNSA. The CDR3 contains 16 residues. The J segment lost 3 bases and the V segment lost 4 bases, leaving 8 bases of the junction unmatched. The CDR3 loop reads CASSSRTGTFGNTIYF. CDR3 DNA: TGTGCCAGCAGCTCCCGGACAGGGACATTTGGAAACACCATATATTTT.

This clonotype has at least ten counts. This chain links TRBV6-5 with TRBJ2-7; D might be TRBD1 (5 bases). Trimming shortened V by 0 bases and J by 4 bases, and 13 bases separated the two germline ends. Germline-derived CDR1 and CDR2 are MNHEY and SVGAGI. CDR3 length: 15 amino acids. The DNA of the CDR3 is TGTGCCAGCAGTTACTCCCTGACAGAGCCTTACGAGCAGTACTTC. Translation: CASSYSLTEPYEQYF.

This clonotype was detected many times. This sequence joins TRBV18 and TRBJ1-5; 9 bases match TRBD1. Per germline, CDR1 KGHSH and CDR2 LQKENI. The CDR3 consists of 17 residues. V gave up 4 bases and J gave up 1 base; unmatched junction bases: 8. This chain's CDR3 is CASSQRDRERSNQPQHF. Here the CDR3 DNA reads TGTGCCAGCTCACAGAGGGACAGGGAACGGAGCAATCAGCCCCAGCATTTT.